This T cell receptor (beta chain) was documented in a study of T cells in Graves' hyperthyroidism and ophthalmopathy. Study conclusions and caveats: Separation of ophthalmopathy from stable hyperthyroidism was achieved by a 13 V-J model. Model output signaled ophthalmopathy a median roughly 6.5 months ahead of onset.

For this clonotype: Antigen: not known.

The CDR3 regions of TCR beta were amplified from RNA transcripts. The HTBI set primed first-round TCR CDR3 RT-PCR. TCRdb ran MiXCR on the multiplex PCR reads and lists one entry per CDR3 protein. The sample lists approximately 600,000 distinct CDR3 sequences, about 15% occurring once. Patients were aged 18 to 65, had disease duration under 2 months, and had newly diagnosed hyperthyroidism. The blood sample dates from first hyperthyroidism diagnosis, preceding any ophthalmopathy symptoms. V was clipped by 4 bases and J by 7 bases, with 20 bases between them. The germline V gene encodes CDR1 SGHRS and CDR2 YFSETQ. This CDR3 is 16 amino acids long.

This TCR was sampled from a woman aged 25 to 45 with Graves' hyperthyroidism that later progressed to Graves' ophthalmopathy. J is TRBJ2-2 and V is TRBV5-1, with a possible D match to TRBD1 (6 bases). The material sequenced was blood. The CDR3 bases are TGCGCCAGCAGCCCCCTCGACAGGACGAGAGGCGGGGAGCTGTTTTTT. It specifies CASSPLDRTRGGELFF.